Presented here are 14 T cell receptor beta chains from one specimen sequenced in a study of OX40 agonist ivuxolimab in advanced cancers. Repertoires were generated with immunoSEQ multiplex PCR, while TCRdb's copy carries only in-frame clones and drops some. The sample includes 80,000 or so clones, roughly 84% of them seen just once. The specimen comprised CD4+ or CD8+ T cells sorted from blood, sampled in a trial of the OX40 agonist ivuxolimab. Receptor source: an adult with an advanced solid tumor such as melanoma, head and neck, liver or kidney cancer.

V and J are TRBV7-6 and TRBJ2-3, with TRBD1 matching 8 bases. CDR3 length: 13 amino acids. In germline, CDR1 is SGHVS, CDR2 FNYEAQ. V lost 7 bases and J lost 4; bases outside the gene matches: 4. This CDR3 is CASIAGGADTQYF. The CDR3 nucleotides are TGTGCCAGCATCGCAGGGGGCGCAGATACGCAGTATTTT.

This chain uses TRBV10-3 with TRBJ1-1; D not resolved. This CDR3 comprises 17 residues. CDR1 is ENHRY, CDR2 SYGVKD, per germline. Trimming took off 6 bases at V and 1 base at J, with 21 bases between the two ends. CDR3 loop: CAIRSRETILQNTEAFF. Written as DNA, the CDR3 is TGTGCCATCAGGTCCCGGGAGACTATCTTACAGAACACTGAAGCTTTCTTT.

The genes are TRBV29-1 and TRBJ1-6; 7 nucleotides agree with TRBD1. This CDR3 region has 12 residues. V trimming: 4 bases; J trimming: 10 bases; junction bases outside the gene matches: 4. Germline V CDR1 and CDR2: SQVTM, ANQGSEA. DNA of the CDR3: TGCAGCGTTGCCAGGGGGGGGTCACCCCTCCACTTT. It translates to CSVARGGSPLHF.

About this clone: Sequence at one end of the junction differs from germline and may be a read error. The chain recombines TRBV7-7 with TRBJ2-2, with D perhaps being TRBD1 or TRBD2 (5 bases each). The length of the CDR3 is 13 residues. Germline V lookup: CDR1 SSHAT, CDR2 FNYEAQ (reference sequence). The CDR3 bases are TGTGCTAGCAGCGGACGGGGCGCCGGGGAGCTGTTTTTT. It codes for CASSGRGAGELFF.

The rearrangement links TRBV11-2 to TRBJ2-7, with D hard to call. The length of the CDR3 is 13 residues. In germline, CDR1 is SGHAT, CDR2 FQNNGV. Deletions cut 1 base from V and 5 bases from J, with 9 bases between. The CDR3 region is CASSLVHTHEQYF. CDR3 sequence (DNA): TGTGCCAGCAGCTTAGTCCATACCCACGAGCAGTACTTC.

The chain carries TRBV5-4 and TRBJ2-7; 9 bases are a match to TRBD1. This CDR3 is 15 amino acids long. With 5 bases clipped from V and 2 bases from J, the junction kept 8 bases outside the gene matches. The germline CDR1 and CDR2 sequences are SGHNT and YYREEE (reference sequence). CDR3 sequence: CASRAGTGFTYEQYF. CDR3 nucleotides: TGTGCCAGCAGGGCCGGGACAGGGTTTACCTACGAGCAGTACTTC.

This chain joins TRBV6-6 and TRBJ1-6; no clear D gene. The ends were cut back, 4 bases at V and 7 bases at J, with 11 bases in the middle. The CDR3 loop spans 14 amino acids. Per germline, CDR1 MNHNY and CDR2 SVGAGI (reference sequence). The CDR3 DNA follows: TGTGCCAGCAGTTTGGAAGGGAGGAATTCACCCCTCCACTTT. Its protein is CASSLEGRNSPLHF.

This clone showed up just once. This rearrangement joins TRBV11-1 to TRBJ2-1; 11 nucleotides line up with TRBD2. Germline V gene lookup returns CDR1 SGHAT and CDR2 FQDESV (reference sequence). The CDR3 has 15 amino acids. After removal of 7 bases from V and 4 bases from J, the junction contained 6 bases not matched to a gene. The CDR3, as DNA: TGTGCCAGCAACCCGCTAGCGGGGGGTTACAATGAGCAGTTCTTC. This encodes CASNPLAGGYNEQFF.

The genes are TRBV5-1 and TRBJ1-6; the D is unclear. Germline V gene lookup returns CDR1 SGHRS and CDR2 YFSETQ. Trimming stripped 0 bases from V and 8 bases from J, with 12 bases between. This CDR3 has 15 residues. CDR3 DNA: TGCGCCAGCAGCTTGGTGACGACCGGCGATTCACCCCTCCACTTT. This translates into CASSLVTTGDSPLHF. The variable domain in full, with the rest retrieved from reference TRBV5-1 and TRBJ1-6, is KAGVTQTPRYLIKTRGQQVTLSCSPISGHRSVSWYQQTPGQGLQFLFEYFSETQRNKGNFPGRFSGRQFSNSRSEMNVSTLELGDSALYLCASSLVTTGDSPLHFGNGTRLTVT.

The CDR3 nucleotides read TGTGCCAGCAGCTTAACGGACAGGGGGCTTACTGAAGCTTTCTTT. Its protein product is CASSLTDRGLTEAFF. V and J are TRBV7-9 and TRBJ1-1, with 11 bases matching TRBD1. The ends lost 2 bases at V and 5 bases at J; junction bases unmatched: 4. CDR1 and CDR2 (germline): SEHNR, FQNEAQ (reference sequence). This CDR3 is 15 amino acids long.

This chain joins TRBV2 and TRBJ1-2; 9 bases are a match to TRBD1. Germline assignment: CDR1 SNHLY and CDR2 FYNNEI. The junction had 7 bases not matched to a gene; V was cut back by 7 bases and J by 1 base. CDR3 size: 15 residues. The CDR3 region is CASIPLGQGNYGYTF. The CDR3 nucleotides read TGTGCCAGCATTCCCTTGGGACAGGGTAACTATGGCTACACCTTC.

This chain connects TRBV11-2 to TRBJ1-1, with D possibly being TRBD1 (6 bases). The germline V gene encodes CDR1 SGHAT and CDR2 FQNNGV. The V end was cut by 2 bases, the J end by 7 bases, with 17 bases between. The CDR3 is 15 amino acids. The CDR3 region is CASSLSGQGTSEAFF. DNA for the CDR3: TGTGCCAGCAGCTTAAGTGGGCAGGGGACGAGTGAAGCTTTCTTT.

The V gene is TRBV7-9, the J gene TRBJ1-1; no clear D gene. Per the germline V gene, CDR1 is SEHNR and CDR2 is FQNEAQ (reference sequence). Deletions cut 4 bases from V and 12 bases from J, with 18 bases between. The CDR3 has 13 amino acids. For the CDR3, the DNA is TGTGCCAGCAGCTCAGAGGGCGGAGCAGAAACTTTCTTT. It codes for CASSSEGGAETFF.

This chain connects TRBV10-3 to TRBJ1-5, with D possibly being TRBD1 (5 bases). The CDR3 has 16 residues. The V gene lost 4 bases and the J gene lost 7 bases, with 20 bases spanning the gap. In germline, CDR1 is ENHRY, CDR2 SYGVKD. This CDR3 reads CAISGEAGTIEQPQHF. The CDR3 DNA sequence: TGTGCCATCAGTGGCGAGGCCGGGACTATCGAGCAGCCCCAGCATTTT.